Detailed here is one TCR beta chain. Its specificity is not known. Following culture for ten to eleven days, CD4+ T cells were isolated. The sample is drawn from a study of vaccination effects on CD4 cells after COVID-19. The method was immunoSEQ multiplex PCR; TCRdb's version includes in-frame clones alone and lacks a portion of them. The data hold roughly 48,000 clones, with 50% to 80% observed a single time. This CDR3 is 15 amino acids long. V dropped 5 bases and J dropped 4; count of bases not matched to a gene: 9. CDR1 SQVTM and CDR2 ANQGSEA come from the germline V gene. The sample was CD4+ T cells from PBMCs cultured without peptide, taken before COVID-19 vaccination. This chain links TRBV29-1 with TRBJ2-2; 8 bases are shared with TRBD2. The clonotype comes from a human donor who received a COVID-19 vaccine. In nucleotides, the CDR3 is TGCAGCGTTCAGGCGGGAGGAGTCGGCACCGGGGAGCTGTTTTTT. Translating it yields CSVQAGGVGTGELFF.